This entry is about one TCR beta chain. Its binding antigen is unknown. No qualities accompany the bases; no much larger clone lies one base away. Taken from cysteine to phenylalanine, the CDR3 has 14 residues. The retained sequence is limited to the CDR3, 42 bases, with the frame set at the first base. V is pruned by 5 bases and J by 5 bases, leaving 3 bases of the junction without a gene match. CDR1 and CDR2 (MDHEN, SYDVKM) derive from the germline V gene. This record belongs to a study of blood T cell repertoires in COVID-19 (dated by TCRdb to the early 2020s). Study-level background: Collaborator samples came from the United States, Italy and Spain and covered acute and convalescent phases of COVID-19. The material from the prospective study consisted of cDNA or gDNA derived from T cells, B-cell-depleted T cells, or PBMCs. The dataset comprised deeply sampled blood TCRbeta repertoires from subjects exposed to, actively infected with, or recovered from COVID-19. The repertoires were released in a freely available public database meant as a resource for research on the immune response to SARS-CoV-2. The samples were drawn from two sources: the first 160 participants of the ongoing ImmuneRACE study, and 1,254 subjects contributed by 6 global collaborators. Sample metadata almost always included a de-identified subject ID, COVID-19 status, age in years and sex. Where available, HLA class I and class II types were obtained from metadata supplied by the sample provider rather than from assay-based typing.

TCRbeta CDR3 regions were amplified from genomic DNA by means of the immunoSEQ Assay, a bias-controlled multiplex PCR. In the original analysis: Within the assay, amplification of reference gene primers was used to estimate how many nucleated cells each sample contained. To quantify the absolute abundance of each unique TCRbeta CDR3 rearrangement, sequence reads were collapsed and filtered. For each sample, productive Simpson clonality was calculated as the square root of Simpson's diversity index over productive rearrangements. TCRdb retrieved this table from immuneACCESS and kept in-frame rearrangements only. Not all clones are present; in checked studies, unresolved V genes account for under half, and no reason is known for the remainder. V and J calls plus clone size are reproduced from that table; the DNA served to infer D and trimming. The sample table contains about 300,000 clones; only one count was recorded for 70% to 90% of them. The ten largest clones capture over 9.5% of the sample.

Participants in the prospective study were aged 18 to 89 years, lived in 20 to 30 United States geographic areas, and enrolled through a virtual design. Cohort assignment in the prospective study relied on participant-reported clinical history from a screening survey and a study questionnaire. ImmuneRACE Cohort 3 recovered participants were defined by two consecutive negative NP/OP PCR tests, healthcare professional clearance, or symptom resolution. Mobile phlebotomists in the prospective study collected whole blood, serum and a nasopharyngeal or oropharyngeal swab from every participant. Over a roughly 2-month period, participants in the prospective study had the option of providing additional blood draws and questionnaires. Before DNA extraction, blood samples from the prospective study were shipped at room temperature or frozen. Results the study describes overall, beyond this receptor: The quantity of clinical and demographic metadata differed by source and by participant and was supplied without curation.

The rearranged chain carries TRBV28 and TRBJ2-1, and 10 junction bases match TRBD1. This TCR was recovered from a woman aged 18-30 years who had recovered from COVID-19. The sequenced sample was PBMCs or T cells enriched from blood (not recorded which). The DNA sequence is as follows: TGTGCCAGCAGTGGGACAGGGGACGACAATGAGCAGTTCTTC. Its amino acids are CASSGTGDDNEQFF.